The entry below gives a single TCR beta chain sequence along with its context. The antigen is unknown. Germline CDR1 SGHRS, CDR2 YFSETQ. J lost 4 bases, V lost 5 bases, and 6 bases had no gene match. The CDR3 contains 14 residues. The entry originates in a study of T cell responses to AZD1222 COVID-19 vaccine. For the study at large: Analyses pooled second doses at about 4 or about 12 weeks. Study-level points and caveats: Spike-specific TCR breadth and depth were elevated following two AZD1222 doses. The number of AZD1222 recipients seropositive at baseline was only five or six. CD4 TCRs covered the whole spike, strongest at regions 160-218 and 743-854.

TCRdb's copy holds only in-frame clones and misses some; the assay was immunoSEQ multiplex PCR. There are over 100,000 clones in the sample; around 90% occur only once, and under 9% lies in the top ten. The material was peripheral blood, obtained on day 0 of AZD1222 vaccination. V is TRBV5-1 and J is TRBJ1-1; 9 bases match TRBD1. The clonotype was recovered from an adult in good health. CDR3 coding DNA: TGCGCCAGCAGGGGGGACAGGGAGGGCACTGAAGCTTTCTTT. This translates into CASRGDREGTEAFF.